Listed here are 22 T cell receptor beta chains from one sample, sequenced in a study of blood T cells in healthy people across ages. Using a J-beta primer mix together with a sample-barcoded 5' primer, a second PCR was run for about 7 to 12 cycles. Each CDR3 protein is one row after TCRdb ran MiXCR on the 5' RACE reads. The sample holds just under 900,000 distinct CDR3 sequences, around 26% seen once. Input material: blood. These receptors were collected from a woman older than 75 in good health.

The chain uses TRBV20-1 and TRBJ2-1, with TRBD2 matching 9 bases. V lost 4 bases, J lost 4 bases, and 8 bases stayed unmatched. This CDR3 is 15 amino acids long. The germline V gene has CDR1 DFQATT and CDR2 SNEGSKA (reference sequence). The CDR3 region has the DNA TGCAGTGCTATTGGTAGCGGGAGAGCATACAATGAGCAGTTCTTC. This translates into CSAIGSGRAYNEQFF.

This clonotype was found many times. CDR3 loop: CASSLQGGSYEQYF. CDR3 bases: TGTGCCAGCAGCCTACAAGGGGGCTCCTACGAGCAGTACTTC. V is TRBV28 and J is TRBJ2-7; a weak D match, TRBD1 (6 bases). V shed 6 bases and J shed 0 bases, with 12 bases lying between them. The germline gives CDR1 MDHEN, CDR2 SYDVKM. The CDR3 covers 14 residues.

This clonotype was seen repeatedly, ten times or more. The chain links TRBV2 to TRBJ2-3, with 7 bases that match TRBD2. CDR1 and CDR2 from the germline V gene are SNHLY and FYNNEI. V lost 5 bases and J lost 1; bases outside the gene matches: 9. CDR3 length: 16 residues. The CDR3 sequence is CASSSRGGGGTDTQYF. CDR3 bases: TGTGCCAGCAGTTCCCGCGGGGGAGGGGGCACAGATACGCAGTATTTT.

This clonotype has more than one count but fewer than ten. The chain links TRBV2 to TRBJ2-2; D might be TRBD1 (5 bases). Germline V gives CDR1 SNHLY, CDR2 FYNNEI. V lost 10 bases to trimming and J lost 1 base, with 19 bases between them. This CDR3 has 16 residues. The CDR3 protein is CATKGSVVLNTGELFF. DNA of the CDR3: TGTGCCACTAAGGGGTCCGTCGTACTGAACACCGGGGAGCTGTTTTTT.

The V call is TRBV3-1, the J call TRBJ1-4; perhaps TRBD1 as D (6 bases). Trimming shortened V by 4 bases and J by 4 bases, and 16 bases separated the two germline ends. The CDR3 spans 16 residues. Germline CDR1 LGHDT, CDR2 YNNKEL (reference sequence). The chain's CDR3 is CASSPQGTALNEKLFF. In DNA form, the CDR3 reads TGTGCCAGCAGCCCTCAGGGGACCGCCCTTAATGAAAAACTGTTTTTT. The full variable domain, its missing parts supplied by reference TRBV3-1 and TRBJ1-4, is DTAVSQTPKYLVTQMGNDKSIKCEQNLGHDTMYWYKQDSKKFLKIMFSYNNKELIINETVPNRFSPKSPDKAHLNLHINSLELGDSAVYFCASSPQGTALNEKLFFGSGTQLSVL.

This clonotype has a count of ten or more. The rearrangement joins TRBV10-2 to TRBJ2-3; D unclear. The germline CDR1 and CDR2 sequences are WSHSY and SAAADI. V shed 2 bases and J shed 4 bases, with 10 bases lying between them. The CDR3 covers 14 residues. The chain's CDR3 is CASSELPPADTQYF. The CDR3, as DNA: TGCGCCAGCAGTGAGCTACCCCCCGCAGATACGCAGTATTTT.

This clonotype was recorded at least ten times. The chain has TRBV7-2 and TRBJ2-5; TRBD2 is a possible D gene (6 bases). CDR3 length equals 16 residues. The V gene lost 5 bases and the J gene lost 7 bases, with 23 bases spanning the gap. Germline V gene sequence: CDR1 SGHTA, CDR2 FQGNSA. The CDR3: CASSPNPRAGWGTQYF. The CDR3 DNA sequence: TGTGCCAGCAGCCCCAATCCCAGGGCGGGGTGGGGGACCCAGTACTTC.

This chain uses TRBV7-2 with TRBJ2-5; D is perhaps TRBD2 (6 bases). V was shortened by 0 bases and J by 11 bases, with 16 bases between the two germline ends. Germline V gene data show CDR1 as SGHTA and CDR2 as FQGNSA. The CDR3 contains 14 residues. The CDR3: CASSLAGGTNEQYF. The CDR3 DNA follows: TGTGCCAGCAGCTTAGCGGGGGGTACCAATGAGCAGTACTTC.

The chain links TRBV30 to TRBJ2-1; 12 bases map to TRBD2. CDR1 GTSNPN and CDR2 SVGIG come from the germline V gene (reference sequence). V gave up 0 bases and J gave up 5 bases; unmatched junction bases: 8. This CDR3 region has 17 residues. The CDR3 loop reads CAWSVARTSGVNNEQFF. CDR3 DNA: TGTGCCTGGAGTGTAGCCCGGACTAGCGGGGTTAACAATGAGCAGTTCTTC.

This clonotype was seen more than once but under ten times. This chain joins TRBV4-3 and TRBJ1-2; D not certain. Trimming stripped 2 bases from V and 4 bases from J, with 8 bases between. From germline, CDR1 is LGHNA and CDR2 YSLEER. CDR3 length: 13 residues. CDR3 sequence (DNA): TGCGCCAGCAGCCAATGGCAGTGCTATGGCTACACCTTC. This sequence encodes CASSQWQCYGYTF.

This chain's CDR3 is CASSLAEAGGRKNIQYF. In nucleotides, the CDR3 is TGCGCCAGCAGCTTGGCCGAGGCAGGGGGCCGCAAAAACATTCAGTACTTC. This chain joins TRBV5-1 and TRBJ2-4, with 8 bases fitting TRBD1. CDR3 length: 17 amino acids. Trimming took 0 bases from V and 3 from J; bases not matched to a gene: 8. Germline assignment: CDR1 SGHRS and CDR2 YFSETQ.

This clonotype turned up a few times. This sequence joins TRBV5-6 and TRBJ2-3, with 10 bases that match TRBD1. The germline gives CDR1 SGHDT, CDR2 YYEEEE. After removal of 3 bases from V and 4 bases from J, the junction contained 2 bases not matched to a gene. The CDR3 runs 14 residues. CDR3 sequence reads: CASSWGQGPDTQYF. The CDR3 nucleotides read TGTGCCAGCAGCTGGGGACAGGGGCCAGATACGCAGTATTTT.

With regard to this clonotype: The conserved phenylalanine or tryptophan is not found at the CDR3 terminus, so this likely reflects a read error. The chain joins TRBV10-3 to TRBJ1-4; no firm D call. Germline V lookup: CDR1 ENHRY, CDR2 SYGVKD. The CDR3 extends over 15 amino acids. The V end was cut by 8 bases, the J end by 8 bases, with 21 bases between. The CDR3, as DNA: TGTGCCATCGGGGAGGGTTCGGTTTCCCGGGAAAAACTGTTTCTT. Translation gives CAIGEGSVSREKLFL.

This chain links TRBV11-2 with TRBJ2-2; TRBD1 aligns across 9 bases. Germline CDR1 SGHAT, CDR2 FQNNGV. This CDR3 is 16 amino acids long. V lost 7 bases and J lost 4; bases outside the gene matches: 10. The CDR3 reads CASTRNRGPGTGELFF. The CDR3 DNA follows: TGTGCCAGCACCCGGAACAGGGGGCCTGGCACCGGGGAGCTGTTTTTT.

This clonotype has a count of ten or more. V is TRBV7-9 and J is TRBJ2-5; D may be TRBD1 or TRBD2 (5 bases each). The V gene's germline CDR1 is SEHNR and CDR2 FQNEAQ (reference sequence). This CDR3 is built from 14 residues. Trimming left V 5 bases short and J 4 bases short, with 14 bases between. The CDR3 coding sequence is TGTGCCAGCAGCCCCCAGGGAGTCCCAGAGACCCAGTACTTC. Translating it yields CASSPQGVPETQYF.

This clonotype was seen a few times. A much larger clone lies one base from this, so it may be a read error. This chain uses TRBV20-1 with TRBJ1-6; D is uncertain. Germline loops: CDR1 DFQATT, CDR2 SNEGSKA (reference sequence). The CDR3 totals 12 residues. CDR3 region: CRTRVLDSPLHF. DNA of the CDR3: TGCAGGACAAGGGTTCTGGATTCACCCCTCCACTTT.

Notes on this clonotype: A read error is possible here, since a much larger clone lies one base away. The CDR3: CASSSPGPIADTQYF. The CDR3 coding sequence is TGTGCCAGCAGCTCCCCGGGGCCCATCGCGGATACGCAGTATTTT. The chain combines TRBV7-2 with TRBJ2-3, with D possibly being TRBD1 or TRBD2 (5 bases each). The CDR3 is 15 amino acids. Germline CDR1 is SGHTA and CDR2 is FQGNSA. Trimming shortened V by 4 bases and J by 6 bases, and 17 bases separated the two germline ends.

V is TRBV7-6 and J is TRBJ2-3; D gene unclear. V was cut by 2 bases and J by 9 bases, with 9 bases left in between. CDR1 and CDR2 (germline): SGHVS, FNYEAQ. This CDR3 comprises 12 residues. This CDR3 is CASSLMADTQYF. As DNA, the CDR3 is TGTGCCAGCAGCTTAATGGCGGACACGCAGTATTTT.

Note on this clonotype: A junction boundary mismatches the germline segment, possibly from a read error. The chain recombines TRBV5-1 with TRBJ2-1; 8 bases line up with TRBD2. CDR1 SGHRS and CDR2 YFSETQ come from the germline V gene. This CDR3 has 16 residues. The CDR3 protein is CAGSWATSGAYNEQFF. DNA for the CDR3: TGCGCCGGCAGCTGGGCTACTAGCGGAGCATACAATGAGCAGTTCTTC.

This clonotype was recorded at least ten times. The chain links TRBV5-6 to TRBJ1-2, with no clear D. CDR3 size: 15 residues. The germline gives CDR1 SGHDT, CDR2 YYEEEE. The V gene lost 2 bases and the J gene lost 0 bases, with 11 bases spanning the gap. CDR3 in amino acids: CASSLQHTSNYGYTF. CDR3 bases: TGTGCCAGCAGCTTACAACATACGTCTAACTATGGCTACACCTTC.

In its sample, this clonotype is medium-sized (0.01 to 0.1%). The CDR3 loop reads CATSDPTGVGTDTQYF. DNA of the CDR3: TGTGCCACCAGTGATCCGACAGGGGTCGGAACAGATACGCAGTATTTT. V gene TRBV24-1 combines with J gene TRBJ2-3; 8 bases fit TRBD1. Germline V gene lookup returns CDR1 KGHDR and CDR2 SFDVKD. Trimming took 3 bases from V and 3 from J; bases not matched to a gene: 7. This CDR3 is 16 amino acids long.

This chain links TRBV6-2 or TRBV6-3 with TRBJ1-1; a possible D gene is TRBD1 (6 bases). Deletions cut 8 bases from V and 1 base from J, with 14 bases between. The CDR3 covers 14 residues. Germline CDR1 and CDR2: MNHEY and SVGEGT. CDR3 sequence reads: CASGGAGSNTEAFF. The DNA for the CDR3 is TGTGCCAGCGGGGGGGCAGGTTCGAACACTGAAGCTTTCTTT.